Following are 28 T cell receptor beta chains from one sample sequenced in a study of cytomegalovirus exposure and HLA in healthy donors. PCR was performed using 60 Vbeta and 13 Jbeta primers. The data were produced by immunoSEQ multiplex PCR, yet TCRdb's version contains in-frame clones alone and is incomplete. The sample lists about 130,000 clones; 79% were seen once. The sequenced sample consisted of PBMCs. Source of these receptors: a man in his forties in good health and CMV-seropositive.

This clone was counted once. This chain joins TRBV10-3 and TRBJ2-5, with 7 bases matching TRBD1. V dropped 3 bases and J dropped 4; count of bases not matched to a gene: 2. The germline V gene encodes CDR1 ENHRY and CDR2 SYGVKD. CDR3 size: 13 residues. Here the CDR3 reads CAISEGQAETQYF. CDR3 nucleotide sequence: TGTGCCATCAGTGAAGGACAGGCAGAGACCCAGTACTTC.

This chain links TRBV27 with TRBJ2-5; possible D gene TRBD1, 6 bases. V was trimmed by 2 bases and J by 7 bases, leaving 14 bases between them. The CDR3 spans 14 residues. CDR1 and CDR2 from the germline V gene are MNHEY and SMNVEV (reference sequence). CDR3 in DNA: TGTGCCAGCAGTTTAAGTTACAGGGATGCGACCCAGTACTTC. It yields the protein CASSLSYRDATQYF.

The chain links TRBV5-1 to TRBJ2-3, with a tentative D call TRBD2 (5 bases). The CDR3 extends over 15 amino acids. The ends were cut back, 0 bases at V and 4 bases at J, with 12 bases in the middle. Germline V lookup: CDR1 SGHRS, CDR2 YFSETQ. CDR3 sequence: CASSLGDLGADTQYF. The CDR3 nucleotides are TGCGCCAGCAGCTTGGGGGATTTGGGAGCAGATACGCAGTATTTT.

CDR3 DNA: TGTGCCAGCAGCATCGACAGGGATACTGAAGCTTTCTTT. As protein: CASSIDRDTEAFF. This chain uses TRBV7-7 with TRBJ1-1; the match to TRBD1 covers 7 bases. J was trimmed by 5 bases and V by 5 bases; bases with no gene match: 5. CDR1 and CDR2 from the germline V gene are SSHAT and FNYEAQ (reference sequence). The CDR3 is 13 residues long.

The table lists this clone with a few counts. The V gene is TRBV4-1, the J gene TRBJ2-1; TRBD2 aligns across 14 bases. The CDR3 has 19 residues. Germline V gives CDR1 MGHRA, CDR2 YSYEKL. V gave up 0 bases and J gave up 8 bases; unmatched junction bases: 12. The CDR3 loop reads CASSQDRTSGRITGDEQFF. The CDR3 DNA sequence: TGCGCCAGCAGCCAAGATAGGACTAGCGGGAGGATAACTGGGGATGAGCAGTTCTTC.

To note about this clone: Distinct nucleotide sequences in the sample also encode this CDR3. This chain uses TRBV19 with TRBJ1-1; TRBD1 agrees at 9 bases. V shed 5 bases, J shed 4 bases, and the junction held 5 bases outside the gene matches. The CDR3 is 14 amino acids. CDR1 and CDR2 from the germline V gene are LNHDA and SQIVND (reference sequence). CDR3 in DNA: TGTGCCAGTAGTGTCACAGGGGGCCTCACTGAAGCTTTCTTT. Its protein is CASSVTGGLTEAFF. Combining the CDR3 with reference TRBV19 and TRBJ1-1 gives the whole variable domain DGGITQSPKYLFRKEGQNVTLSCEQNLNHDAMYWYRQDPGQGLRLIYYSQIVNDFQKGDIAEGYSVSREKKESFPLTVTSAQKNPTAFYLCASSVTGGLTEAFFGQGTRLTVV.

In nucleotides, the CDR3 is TGTGCCAGCAGCTTAGAATCGGGAGGGATCCCAGATACGCAGTATTTT. This codes for CASSLESGGIPDTQYF. The chain carries TRBV7-9 and TRBJ2-3; TRBD2 aligns across 8 bases. There are 16 residues in the CDR3. V lost 1 base and J lost 4; bases outside the gene matches: 7. Germline assignment: CDR1 SEHNR and CDR2 FQNEAQ (reference sequence).

The CDR3 loop reads CATSRAGRRTTYEQYF. As DNA, the CDR3 is TGTGCCACCAGCAGAGCCGGGCGGAGGACCACCTACGAGCAGTACTTC. The chain recombines TRBV15 with TRBJ2-7, with a possible D match to TRBD2 (5 bases). Trimming removed 1 base from V and 2 bases from J, with 15 bases in between. Germline V gene sequence: CDR1 LNHNV, CDR2 YYDKDF (reference sequence). The CDR3 runs 16 residues. Full variable domain (missing parts from reference TRBV15 and TRBJ2-7): DAMVIQNPRYQVTQFGKPVTLSCSQTLNHNVMYWYQQKSSQAPKLLFHYYDKDFNNEADTPDNFQSRRPNTSFCFLDIRSPGLGDTAMYLCATSRAGRRTTYEQYFGPGTRLTVT.

For this clone: An end of the junction differs from the germline gene, which may be a read error. The J gene is TRBJ1-2, the V gene TRBV5-1; weak D call: TRBD1 (5 bases). Germline assignment: CDR1 SGHRS and CDR2 YFSETQ. The CDR3 is 15 amino acids. The CDR3 nucleotides read TGCGCCAGCAGCTTGGGTGACAGCCCTAACTATGGCAACACCTTC. Translation: CASSLGDSPNYGNTF.

The chain employs TRBV19 and TRBJ2-7; 8 bases agree with TRBD2. CDR1 LNHDA and CDR2 SQIVND come from the germline V gene (reference sequence). The CDR3 length is 15 residues. The V segment lost 6 bases and the J segment 2 bases; nucleotides outside the gene matches: 9. DNA for the CDR3: TGTGCCAGTAGCGCACTAGAGGGACTAGCCTACGAGCAGTACTTC. Encoded protein: CASSALEGLAYEQYF. Full variable domain (remainder filled in from reference TRBV19 and TRBJ2-7): DGGITQSPKYLFRKEGQNVTLSCEQNLNHDAMYWYRQDPGQGLRLIYYSQIVNDFQKGDIAEGYSVSREKKESFPLTVTSAQKNPTAFYLCASSALEGLAYEQYFGPGTRLTVT.

The chain recombines TRBV28 with TRBJ1-4, with a tentative D call TRBD1 (5 bases). Germline CDR1 and CDR2: MDHEN and SYDVKM. Deletions cut 5 bases from V and 5 bases from J, with 15 bases between. This CDR3 comprises 15 residues. The CDR3 coding sequence is TGTGCCAGCAGTGGGGGGACGGACCTAAATGAAAAACTGTTTTTT. This translates into CASSGGTDLNEKLFF.

The chain joins TRBV27 to TRBJ1-2; 7 bases fit TRBD1. The CDR3 runs to 14 residues. V trimming: 3 bases; J trimming: 6 bases; junction bases outside the gene matches: 7. In germline, CDR1 is MNHEY, CDR2 SMNVEV (reference sequence). The CDR3 bases are TGTGCCAGCAGTTTTAGGGGACAGTCAGATGGCTACACCTTC. Amino acids: CASSFRGQSDGYTF.

The chain recombines TRBV19 with TRBJ1-1; the match to TRBD1 covers 8 bases. With 3 bases clipped from V and 2 bases from J, the junction kept 2 bases outside the gene matches. Germline CDR1 is LNHDA and CDR2 is SQIVND (reference sequence). The CDR3 contains 14 residues. CDR3 sequence: CASSMTGVNTEAFF. CDR3 coding DNA: TGTGCCAGTAGTATGACAGGGGTAAACACTGAAGCTTTCTTT.

The chain joins TRBV4-2 to TRBJ2-7, with D perhaps TRBD2 (5 bases). Trimming removed 1 base from V and 5 bases from J, with 15 bases in between. This CDR3 is 15 amino acids long. Germline CDR1 reads LGHNA; CDR2 reads YNFKEQ. The CDR3 DNA reads TGTGCCAGCAGCCAAGGGGTTAGCGCGTCCCACGAGCAGTACTTC. It is translated as CASSQGVSASHEQYF.

This clone was detected once. The genes are TRBV7-2 and TRBJ2-1; D gene ambiguous. V gave up 6 bases and J gave up 0 bases, with 12 bases separating them. The CDR3 has 15 amino acids. Germline V lookup: CDR1 SGHTA, CDR2 FQGNSA. For the CDR3, the DNA is TGTGCCAGCAGACGAGTTGAGAGCTCCTACAATGAGCAGTTCTTC. Amino acids: CASRRVESSYNEQFF. Full variable domain (missing parts from reference TRBV7-2 and TRBJ2-1): GAGVSQSPSNKVTEKGKDVELRCDPISGHTALYWYRQSLGQGLEFLIYFQGNSAPDKSGLPSDRFSAERTGGSVSTLTIQRTQQEDSAVYLCASRRVESSYNEQFFGPGTRLTVL.

This clone appeared a single time. The chain couples TRBV28 to TRBJ2-2; 8 nucleotides align to TRBD2. Germline V CDR1 and CDR2: MDHEN, SYDVKM. This CDR3 region has 15 residues. V was clipped by 3 bases and J by 3 bases; unmatched bases: 3. The CDR3 sequence is CASSFTGGYTGELFF. The CDR3 DNA is TGTGCCAGCAGTTTTACGGGAGGGTACACCGGGGAGCTGTTTTTT.

Concerning this clone itself: The sample has other DNA sequences that encode this CDR3 too. V gene TRBV6-5 combines with J gene TRBJ1-1; D is possibly TRBD1 (5 bases). Germline CDR1 reads MNHEY; CDR2 reads SVGAGI. The CDR3 is 13 residues long. Trimming took 2 bases from V and 1 from J, leaving 5 bases between them. CDR3 amino acids: CASSYGQNTEAFF. The CDR3 region has the DNA TGTGCCAGCAGTTACGGACAGAACACTGAAGCTTTCTTT.

This clone has more than one count but fewer than ten. The chain has TRBV2 and TRBJ2-1; D ambiguous. CDR1 and CDR2 from the germline V gene are SNHLY and FYNNEI. Trimming took 8 bases from V and 10 from J, leaving 9 bases between them. This CDR3 has 10 amino acids. CDR3 region: CASALGEQFF. The CDR3, as DNA: TGTGCCAGCGCCCTCGGGGAGCAGTTCTTC.

This chain connects TRBV27 to TRBJ1-1; 8 nucleotides line up with TRBD1. Germline V gene lookup returns CDR1 MNHEY and CDR2 SMNVEV (reference sequence). There are 14 residues in the CDR3. The V and J ends lost 4 bases and 6 bases, in that order; junction bases with no gene match: 7. The CDR3: CASSWGRGPSEAFF. The CDR3 nucleotides read TGTGCCAGCAGTTGGGGCAGGGGGCCCTCTGAAGCTTTCTTT.

The J gene is TRBJ1-2, the V gene TRBV19; D gene ambiguous. V dropped 5 bases and J dropped 0 bases, with 13 bases sitting between them. Germline values: CDR1 LNHDA, CDR2 SQIVND (reference sequence). This CDR3 is built from 15 residues. The CDR3 here is CASSPRGRSNYGYTF. The DNA for the CDR3 is TGTGCCAGTAGTCCCCGCGGGCGCTCTAACTATGGCTACACCTTC.

This clone was detected only a few times. V usage is TRBV2 and J usage is TRBJ2-1, with 7 positions matching TRBD1. The length of the CDR3 is 14 residues. J was trimmed by 0 bases and V by 8 bases; bases with no gene match: 4. Germline V gene data show CDR1 as SNHLY and CDR2 as FYNNEI. The CDR3 sequence: CASLRDSSYNEQFF. For the CDR3, the DNA is TGTGCCAGCCTTCGGGACAGCTCCTACAATGAGCAGTTCTTC.

The chain recombines TRBV7-6 with TRBJ2-5, with 11 bases matching TRBD2. CDR1 is SGHVS and CDR2 is FNYEAQ in the germline V gene. Losses at the gene ends were 3 bases for V and 5 bases for J; bases not matched to a gene: 8. The CDR3 runs 16 residues. As DNA, the CDR3 is TGTGCCAGCAGCTTCGTAGCGGGAGGGCCGGAGGAGACCCAGTACTTC. Amino acids: CASSFVAGGPEETQYF.

The CDR3 reads CASSVRQRNTIYF. In nucleotides, the CDR3 is TGTGCCAGTAGTGTCAGACAGAGAAACACCATATATTTT. V usage is TRBV19 and J usage is TRBJ1-3, with D maybe TRBD1 (5 bases). Germline V gives CDR1 LNHDA, CDR2 SQIVND (reference sequence). V lost 5 bases and J 5 bases, leaving 10 bases between the germline ends. This CDR3 is 13 amino acids long.

The rearrangement joins TRBV14 to TRBJ2-7, with 9 positions matching TRBD2. The CDR3 extends over 14 amino acids. From germline, CDR1 is SGHDN and CDR2 FVKESK. The trim removed 1 base at V and 7 bases at J, leaving 5 bases unmatched. The CDR3 nucleotides read TGTGCCAGCAGCCAAGTAGCGGGAGCTGGTGAGCAGTACTTC. Translating gives CASSQVAGAGEQYF.

V is TRBV6-5 and J is TRBJ2-7; D uncertain. V was cut by 7 bases and J by 6 bases, with 10 bases left in between. Germline V lookup: CDR1 MNHEY, CDR2 SVGAGI. This CDR3 is built from 11 residues. CDR3 sequence reads: CASTLIREQYF. The CDR3, as DNA: TGTGCCAGCACCCTAATACGCGAGCAGTACTTC.

This clone was detected only once. CDR3 in DNA: TGTGCTATGCAGGCGGGAAATCAGCCCCAGCATTTT. Its protein product is CAMQAGNQPQHF. The genes are TRBV28 and TRBJ1-5; D remains ambiguous. There are 12 residues in the CDR3. The germline V gene encodes CDR1 MDHEN and CDR2 SYDVKM.

This chain connects TRBV7-8 to TRBJ2-7; D remains unclear. V dropped 8 bases and J dropped 2 bases, with 7 bases sitting between them. CDR1 and CDR2 (germline): SGHVS, FQNEAQ. This CDR3 region has 11 residues. CDR3 in amino acids: CASSDTYEQYF. The CDR3 region has the DNA TGTGCCAGCTCTGACACCTACGAGCAGTACTTC.

The chain combines TRBV6-5 with TRBJ2-1; D possibly corresponds to TRBD1 (5 bases). Trimming left V 6 bases short and J 7 bases short, with 13 bases between. CDR3 length equals 13 residues. CDR1 is MNHEY, CDR2 SVGAGI, per germline. The CDR3 reads CASRRDSGNEQFF. The CDR3 nucleotides read TGTGCCAGCAGAAGAGACAGTGGGAATGAGCAGTTCTTC.